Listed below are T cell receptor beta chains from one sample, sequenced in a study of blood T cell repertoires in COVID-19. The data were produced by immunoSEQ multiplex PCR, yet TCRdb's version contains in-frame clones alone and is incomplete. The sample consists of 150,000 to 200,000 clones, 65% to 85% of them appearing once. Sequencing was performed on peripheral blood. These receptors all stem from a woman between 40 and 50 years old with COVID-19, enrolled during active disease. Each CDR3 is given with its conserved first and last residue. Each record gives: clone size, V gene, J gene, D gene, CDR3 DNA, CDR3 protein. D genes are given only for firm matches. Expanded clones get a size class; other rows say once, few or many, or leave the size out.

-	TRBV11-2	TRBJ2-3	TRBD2	TGTGCCAGCAGCTCTGAAGCGGGGGGGCAGGGCACAGATACGCAGTATTTT	CASSSEAGGQGTDTQYF
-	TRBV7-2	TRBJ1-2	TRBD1	TGTGCCAGCAGCTTAGGGGACAGGGGGAACTATGGCTACACCTTC	CASSLGDRGNYGYTF
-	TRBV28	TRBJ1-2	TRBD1	TGTGCCAGCAGCTCTTACAGTACAGGGGAGTACGGCTACACCTTC	CASSSYSTGEYGYTF
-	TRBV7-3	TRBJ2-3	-	TGTGCCAGCAGCTATCTAATGGATACGCAGTATTTT	CASSYLMDTQYF
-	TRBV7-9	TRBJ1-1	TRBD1	TGTGCCGGGGGACAGCTGATGAACACTGAAGCTTTCTTT	CAGGQLMNTEAFF
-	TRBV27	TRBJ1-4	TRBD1	TGTGCCAGCAGTTCCCCCGGGACAGCCGTCGAAAAACTGTTTTTT	CASSSPGTAVEKLFF
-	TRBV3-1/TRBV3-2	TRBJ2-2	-	TGTGCCAGCAGCCAACGGGACACCAACACCGGGGAGCTGTTTTTT	CASSQRDTNTGELFF
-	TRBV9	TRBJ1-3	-	TGTGCCAGCAGCGTAGATCCTCCTAAGGGGGACACCATATATTTT	CASSVDPPKGDTIYF
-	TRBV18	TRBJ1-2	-	TGTGCCAGCTCACCACCGTTGAGGACTAACTATGGCTACACCTTC	CASSPPLRTNYGYTF
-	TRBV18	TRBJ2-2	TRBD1	TGTGCCAGCTCACGCCCCGGGACAGGAAACACCGGGGAGCTGTTTTTT	CASSRPGTGNTGELFF
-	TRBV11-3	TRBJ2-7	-	TGTGCCAGCAGCTTACAGGGGAGCTCCTACGAGCAGTACTTC	CASSLQGSSYEQYF
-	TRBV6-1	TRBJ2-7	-	TGTGCCAGCAGTGAAGGTCAGGTCCCCTCCGAGCAGTACTTC	CASSEGQVPSEQYF
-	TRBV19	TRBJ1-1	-	TGTGCCAGTAGTACTTACGCAGGGGCGAGGGTGAACACTGAAGCTTTCTTT	CASSTYAGARVNTEAFF
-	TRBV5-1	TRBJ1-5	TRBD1	TGCGCCAGCAGCTCCCTACAGGGGGATAGCAATCAGCCCCAGCATTTT	CASSSLQGDSNQPQHF
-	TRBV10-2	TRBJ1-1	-	TGCGCCAGCAGTGAAGAGGTTGCAGTGAACACTGAAGCTTTCTTT	CASSEEVAVNTEAFF
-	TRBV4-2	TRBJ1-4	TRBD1	TGTGCCAGCAGCCACCCCTCCCCCCCCACAGGGGGCGGGTATGAAAAACTGTTTTTT	CASSHPSPPTGGGYEKLFF
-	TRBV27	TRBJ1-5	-	TGTGCCAGCAATTCGGACAGTCGGCAGCCCCAGCATTTT	CASNSDSRQPQHF
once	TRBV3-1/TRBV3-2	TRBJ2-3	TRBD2	TGTGCCAGCAGCCACGAAGAAGCGGGACGATGGGCAGATACGCAGTATTTT	CASSHEEAGRWADTQYF
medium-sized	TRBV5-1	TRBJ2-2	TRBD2	TGCGCCAGCAGCGCTAGGCGAGCGGGGTCGACCACCGGGGAGCTGTTTTTT	CASSARRAGSTTGELFF
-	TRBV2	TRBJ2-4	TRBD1	TGTGCCAGCAGTCTCCGGACAGGGACTTTAGCCAAAAACATTCAGTACTTC	CASSLRTGTLAKNIQYF
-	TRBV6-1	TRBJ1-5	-	TGTGCCAGCAGTGACCCGGGGAATCAGCCCCAGCATTTT	CASSDPGNQPQHF
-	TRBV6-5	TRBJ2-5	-	TGTGCCAGCAGCGCCCGGGGGAGCGCCGGGACCCAGTACTTC	CASSARGSAGTQYF
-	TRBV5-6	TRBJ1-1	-	TGTGCCAGCAGCGGGAGGGCAAGGCTGAACACTGAAGCTTTCTTT	CASSGRARLNTEAFF
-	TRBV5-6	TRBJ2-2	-	TGTGCCAGCAGCTTGGCGCCCGAGGGGGAGCTGTTTTTT	CASSLAPEGELFF
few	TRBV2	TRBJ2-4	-	TGTGCCAGCAGTGACCCAACGGGGGCCAAAAACATTCAGTACTTC	CASSDPTGAKNIQYF
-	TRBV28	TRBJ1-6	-	TGTGCCAGCAGTTTCGGGAGCTCCTATAATTCACCCCTCCACTTT	CASSFGSSYNSPLHF
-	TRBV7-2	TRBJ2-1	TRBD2	TGTGCCAGCAGCTTATTGGCGGGGGGATATGAGCAGTTCTTC	CASSLLAGGYEQFF
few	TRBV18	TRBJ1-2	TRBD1	TGTGCCAGCTCAAAGGGGGCCAATAACTATGGCTACACCTTC	CASSKGANNYGYTF
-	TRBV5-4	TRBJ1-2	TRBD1	TGTGCCAGCAGCCCAACAGGGGGCGACGGCTACACCTTC	CASSPTGGDGYTF
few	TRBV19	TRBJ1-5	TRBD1	TGTGCCAGTAGGCCGGGACAGGGGGCGAGGCCCCAGCATTTT	CASRPGQGARPQHF
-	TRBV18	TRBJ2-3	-	TGTGCCAGCTCACCACGAGGCACAGATACGCAGTATTTT	CASSPRGTDTQYF
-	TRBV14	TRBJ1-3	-	TGTGCCAGCAGGAACAGGGTCGGAAACACCATATATTTT	CASRNRVGNTIYF
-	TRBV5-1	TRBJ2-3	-	TGCGCCAGCGGCTCTAGCACAGATACGCAGTATTTT	CASGSSTDTQYF
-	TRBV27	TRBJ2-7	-	TGTGCCAGCAGTAACCTAAATACAGGGTACGAGCAGTACTTC	CASSNLNTGYEQYF
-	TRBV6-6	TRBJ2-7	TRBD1	TGTGCCAGCAGTTACGAGGGGGCAGGGGTCGAGCAGTACTTC	CASSYEGAGVEQYF
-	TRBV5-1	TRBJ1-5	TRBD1	TGCGCCAGCAGCTGGGACAGCCCCAATCAGCCCCAGCATTTT	CASSWDSPNQPQHF
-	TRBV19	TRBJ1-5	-	TGTGCCAGTAGTACTTCCTATTTGAGGGGCAATCAGCCCCAGCATTTT	CASSTSYLRGNQPQHF
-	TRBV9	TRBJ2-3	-	TGTGCCAGCAACCCCTCCCCGAGCGGACCTGGGGATACGCAGTATTTT	CASNPSPSGPGDTQYF
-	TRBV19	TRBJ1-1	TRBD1	TGTGCCAGTAGTATAGTCCAGGACAGGGTAATGAACACTGAAGCTTTCTTT	CASSIVQDRVMNTEAFF
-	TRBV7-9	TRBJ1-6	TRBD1	TGTGCCAGCAGCTTTTGGACAGGGGAAGGTTCACCCCTCCACTTT	CASSFWTGEGSPLHF
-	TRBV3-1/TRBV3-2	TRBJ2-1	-	TGTGCCAGCAGCCAAGTGAGCGGCCTGGGGAATGAGCAGTTCTTC	CASSQVSGLGNEQFF
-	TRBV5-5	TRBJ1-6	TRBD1	TGTGCCAGCAGCGTCAGGGGGGACGTGGACCCCCTCCACTTT	CASSVRGDVDPLHF